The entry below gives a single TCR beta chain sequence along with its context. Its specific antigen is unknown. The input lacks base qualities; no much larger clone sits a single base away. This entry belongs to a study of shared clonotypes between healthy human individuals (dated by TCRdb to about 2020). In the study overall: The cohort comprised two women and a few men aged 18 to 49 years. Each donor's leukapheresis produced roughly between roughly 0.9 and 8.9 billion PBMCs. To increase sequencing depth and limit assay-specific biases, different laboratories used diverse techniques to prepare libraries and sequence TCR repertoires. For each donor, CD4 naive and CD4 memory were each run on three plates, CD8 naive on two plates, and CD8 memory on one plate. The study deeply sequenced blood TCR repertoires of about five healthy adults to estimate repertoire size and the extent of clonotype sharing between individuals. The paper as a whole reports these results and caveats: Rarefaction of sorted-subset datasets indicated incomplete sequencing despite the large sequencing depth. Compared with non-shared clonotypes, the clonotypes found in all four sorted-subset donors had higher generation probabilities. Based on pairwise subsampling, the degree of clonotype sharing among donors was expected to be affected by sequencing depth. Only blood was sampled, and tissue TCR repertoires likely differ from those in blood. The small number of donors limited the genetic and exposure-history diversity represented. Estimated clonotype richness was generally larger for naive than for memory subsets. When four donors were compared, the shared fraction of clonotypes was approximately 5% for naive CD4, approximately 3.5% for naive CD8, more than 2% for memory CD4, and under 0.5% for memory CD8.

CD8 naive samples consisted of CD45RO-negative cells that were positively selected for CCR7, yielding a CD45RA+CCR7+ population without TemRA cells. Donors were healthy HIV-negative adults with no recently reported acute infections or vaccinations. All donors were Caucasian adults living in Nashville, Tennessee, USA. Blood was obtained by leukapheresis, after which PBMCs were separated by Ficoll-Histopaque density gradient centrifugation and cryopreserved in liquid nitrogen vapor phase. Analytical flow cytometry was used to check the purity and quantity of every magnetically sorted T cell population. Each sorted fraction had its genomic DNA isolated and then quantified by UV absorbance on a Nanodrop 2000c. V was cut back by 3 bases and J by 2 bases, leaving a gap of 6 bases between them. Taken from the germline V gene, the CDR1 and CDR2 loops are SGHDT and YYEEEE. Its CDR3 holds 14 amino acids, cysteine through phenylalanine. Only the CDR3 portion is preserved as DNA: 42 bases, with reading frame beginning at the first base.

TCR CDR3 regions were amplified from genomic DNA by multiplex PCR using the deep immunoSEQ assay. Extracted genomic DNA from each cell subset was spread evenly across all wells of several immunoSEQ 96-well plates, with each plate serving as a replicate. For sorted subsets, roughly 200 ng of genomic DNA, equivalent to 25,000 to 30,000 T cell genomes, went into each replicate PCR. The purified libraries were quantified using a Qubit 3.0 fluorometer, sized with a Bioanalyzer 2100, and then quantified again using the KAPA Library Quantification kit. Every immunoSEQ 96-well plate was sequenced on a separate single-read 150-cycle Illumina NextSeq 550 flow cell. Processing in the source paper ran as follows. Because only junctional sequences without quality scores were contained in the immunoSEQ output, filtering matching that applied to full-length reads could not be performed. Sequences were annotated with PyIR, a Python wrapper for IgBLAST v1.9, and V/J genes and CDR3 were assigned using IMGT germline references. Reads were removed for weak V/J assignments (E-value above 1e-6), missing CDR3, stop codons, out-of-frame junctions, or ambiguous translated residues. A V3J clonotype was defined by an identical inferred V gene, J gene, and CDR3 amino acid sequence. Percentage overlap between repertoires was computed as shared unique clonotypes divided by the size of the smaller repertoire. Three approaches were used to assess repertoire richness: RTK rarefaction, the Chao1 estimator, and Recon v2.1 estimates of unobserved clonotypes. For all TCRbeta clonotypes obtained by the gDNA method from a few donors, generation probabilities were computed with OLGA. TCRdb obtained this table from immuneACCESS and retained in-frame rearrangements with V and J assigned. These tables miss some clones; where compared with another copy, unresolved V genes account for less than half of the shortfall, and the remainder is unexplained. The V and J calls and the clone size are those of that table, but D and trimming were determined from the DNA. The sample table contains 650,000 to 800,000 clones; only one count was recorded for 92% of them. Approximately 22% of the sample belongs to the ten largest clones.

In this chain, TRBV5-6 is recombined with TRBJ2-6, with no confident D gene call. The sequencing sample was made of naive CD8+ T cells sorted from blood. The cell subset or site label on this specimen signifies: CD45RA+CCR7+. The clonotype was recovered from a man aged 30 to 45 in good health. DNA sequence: TGTGCCAGCAGCTCTGGTGCTGGGGCCAACGTCCTGACTTTC. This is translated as CASSSGAGANVLTF.